The 6 T cell receptor beta chains listed next were all sequenced from one sample in a study of T cell responses to AZD1222 COVID-19 vaccine. Only in-frame clones appear in the TCRdb table, and some are missing; sequencing was by immunoSEQ multiplex PCR. The profile shows about 140,000 clones, 91% of them singletons. Material: peripheral blood, obtained 28 days after the second AZD1222 dose. The receptors were sampled from an adult who received the AZD1222 COVID-19 vaccine.

V gene TRBV5-1 combines with J gene TRBJ2-7, with D perhaps TRBD2 (6 bases). The CDR3 has 14 amino acids. Germline V lookup: CDR1 SGHRS, CDR2 YFSETQ. V lost 1 base, J lost 2 bases, and 10 bases lay in between. The CDR3 here is CASSLNGSPYEQYF. The CDR3 DNA sequence: TGCGCCAGCAGCTTGAACGGGAGCCCCTACGAGCAGTACTTC. The full variable domain, in which reference TRBV5-1 and TRBJ2-7 provide the parts outside the CDR3, is KAGVTQTPRYLIKTRGQQVTLSCSPISGHRSVSWYQQTPGQGLQFLFEYFSETQRNKGNFPGRFSGRQFSNSRSEMNVSTLELGDSALYLCASSLNGSPYEQYFGPGTRLTVT.

This chain joins TRBV4-3 and TRBJ1-2, with TRBD1 identical over 7 bases. CDR1 and CDR2 from the germline V gene are LGHNA and YSLEER. Trimming at V came to 4 bases and at J to 4 bases, leaving 6 bases not matched to a gene. The CDR3 has 14 amino acids. The DNA for the CDR3 is TGCGCCAGCAGCCGCAAACAGGGGACCTATGGCTACACCTTC. Translation: CASSRKQGTYGYTF.

V and J are TRBV24-1 and TRBJ2-7; D is perhaps TRBD1 (6 bases). The CDR3 spans 17 residues. Germline lookup yields CDR1 KGHDR and CDR2 SFDVKD. Trimming stripped 4 bases from V and 0 bases from J, with 18 bases between. The CDR3 loop reads CATSEPNRDTGSYEQYF. CDR3 nucleotides: TGTGCCACCAGTGAACCAAACCGGGACACCGGCTCCTACGAGCAGTACTTC.

The rearrangement joins TRBV9 to TRBJ2-4, with unresolved D. V lost 3 bases and J lost 5, with 15 bases in between. Germline-derived CDR1 and CDR2 are SGDLS and YYNGEE. This CDR3 has 15 amino acids. The CDR3 is CASSARYDLENIQYF. Here the CDR3 DNA reads TGTGCCAGCAGCGCGCGTTACGACTTGGAAAACATTCAGTACTTC.

This clone has only one observation. The chain uses TRBV2 and TRBJ2-7, with TRBD2 matching 8 bases. The germline CDR1 and CDR2 sequences are SNHLY and FYNNEI. The CDR3 sequence is 11 residues long. The CDR3 reads CVRGAYDEQYF. As DNA, the CDR3 is TGTGTGCGGGGGGCGTACGACGAGCAGTACTTC.

This rearrangement joins TRBV4-2 to TRBJ2-1; maybe TRBD2 (6 bases). Germline CDR1 LGHNA, CDR2 YNFKEQ. The CDR3 spans 16 residues. With 5 bases removed from V and 0 bases from J, the gap between germline ends came to 14 bases. CDR3 protein: CASSSPSVSSYNEQFF. For the CDR3, the DNA is TGTGCCAGCAGCTCTCCTAGCGTAAGCTCCTACAATGAGCAGTTCTTC.